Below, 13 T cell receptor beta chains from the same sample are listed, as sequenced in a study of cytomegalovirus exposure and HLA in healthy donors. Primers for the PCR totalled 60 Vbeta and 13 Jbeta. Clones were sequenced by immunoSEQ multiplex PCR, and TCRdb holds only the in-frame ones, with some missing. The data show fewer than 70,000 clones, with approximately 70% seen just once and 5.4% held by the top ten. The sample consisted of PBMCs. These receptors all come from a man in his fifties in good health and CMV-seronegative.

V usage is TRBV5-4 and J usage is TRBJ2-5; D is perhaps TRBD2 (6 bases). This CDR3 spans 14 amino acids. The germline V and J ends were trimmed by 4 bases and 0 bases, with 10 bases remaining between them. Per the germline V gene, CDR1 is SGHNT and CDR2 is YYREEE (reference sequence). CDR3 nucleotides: TGTGCCAGCAGCCAGGAGGGGTACCAAGAGACCCAGTACTTC. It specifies CASSQEGYQETQYF. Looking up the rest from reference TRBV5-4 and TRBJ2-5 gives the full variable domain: ETGVTQSPTHLIKTRGQQVTLRCSSQSGHNTVSWYQQALGQGPQFIFQYYREEENGRGNFPPRFSGLQFPNYSSELNVNALELDDSALYLCASSQEGYQETQYFGPGTRLLVL.

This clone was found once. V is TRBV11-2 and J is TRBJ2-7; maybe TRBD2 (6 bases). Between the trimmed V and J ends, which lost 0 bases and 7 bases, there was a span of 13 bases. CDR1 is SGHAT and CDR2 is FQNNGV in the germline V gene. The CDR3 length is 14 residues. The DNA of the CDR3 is TGTGCCAGCAGCTTAGATGGGGGGACTCGGGAGCAGTACTTC. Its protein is CASSLDGGTREQYF.

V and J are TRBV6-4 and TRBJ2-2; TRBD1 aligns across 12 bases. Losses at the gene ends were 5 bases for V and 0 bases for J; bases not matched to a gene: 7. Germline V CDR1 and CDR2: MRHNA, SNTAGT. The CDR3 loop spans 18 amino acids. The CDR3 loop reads CASSKRGQGASNTGELFF. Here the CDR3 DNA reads TGTGCCAGCAGTAAACGGGGACAGGGGGCATCGAACACCGGGGAGCTGTTTTTT.

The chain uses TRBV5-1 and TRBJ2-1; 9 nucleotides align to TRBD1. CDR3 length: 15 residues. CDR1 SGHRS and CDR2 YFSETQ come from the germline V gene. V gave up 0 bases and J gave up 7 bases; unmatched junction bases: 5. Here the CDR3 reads CASSLGTGALNEQFF. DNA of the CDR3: TGCGCCAGCAGCTTGGGGACAGGGGCGCTAAATGAGCAGTTCTTC. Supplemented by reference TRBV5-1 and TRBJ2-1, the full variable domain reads KAGVTQTPRYLIKTRGQQVTLSCSPISGHRSVSWYQQTPGQGLQFLFEYFSETQRNKGNFPGRFSGRQFSNSRSEMNVSTLELGDSALYLCASSLGTGALNEQFFGPGTRLTVL.

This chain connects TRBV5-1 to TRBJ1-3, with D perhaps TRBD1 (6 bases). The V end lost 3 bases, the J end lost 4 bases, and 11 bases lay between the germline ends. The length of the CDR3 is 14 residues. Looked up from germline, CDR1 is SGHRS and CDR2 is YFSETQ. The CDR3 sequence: CASSSGAQGNTIYF. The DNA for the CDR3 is TGCGCCAGCAGCTCAGGGGCGCAAGGAAACACCATATATTTT.

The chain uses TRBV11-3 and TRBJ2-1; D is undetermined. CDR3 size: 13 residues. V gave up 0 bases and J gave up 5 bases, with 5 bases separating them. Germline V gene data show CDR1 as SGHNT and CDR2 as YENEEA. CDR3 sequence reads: CASSLDVDNEQFF. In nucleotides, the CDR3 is TGTGCCAGCAGCTTAGACGTCGACAATGAGCAGTTCTTC.

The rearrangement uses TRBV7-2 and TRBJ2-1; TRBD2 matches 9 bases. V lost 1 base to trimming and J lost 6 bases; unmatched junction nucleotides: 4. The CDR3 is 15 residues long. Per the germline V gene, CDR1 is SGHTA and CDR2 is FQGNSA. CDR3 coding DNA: TGTGCCAGCAGCTTAGATGCGGGGGGGCGCAATGAGCAGTTCTTC. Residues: CASSLDAGGRNEQFF.

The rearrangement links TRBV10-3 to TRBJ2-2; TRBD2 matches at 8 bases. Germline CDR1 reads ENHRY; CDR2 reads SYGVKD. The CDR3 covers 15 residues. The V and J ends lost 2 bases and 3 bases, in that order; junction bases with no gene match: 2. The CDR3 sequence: CAISEREGDTGELFF. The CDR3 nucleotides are TGTGCCATCAGTGAGCGGGAGGGGGACACCGGGGAGCTGTTTTTT.

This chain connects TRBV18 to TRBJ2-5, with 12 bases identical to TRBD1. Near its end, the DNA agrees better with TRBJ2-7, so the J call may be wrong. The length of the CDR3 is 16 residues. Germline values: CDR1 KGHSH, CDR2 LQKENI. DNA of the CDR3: TGTGCCAGCTCACCCGGTACGGGACAGGGGGCGTACGAGCAGTACTTC. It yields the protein CASSPGTGQGAYEQYF.

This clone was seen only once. CDR3 DNA sequence: TGTGCCAGCAGCGTGGACAGACAGGGATCTACGGGAAACACCATATATTTT. Amino acid sequence: CASSVDRQGSTGNTIYF. This chain connects TRBV9 to TRBJ1-3; TRBD1 agrees at 7 bases. The CDR3 is made up of 17 amino acids. Germline CDR1 is SGDLS and CDR2 is YYNGEE. Trimming at V came to 2 bases and at J to 4 bases, leaving 12 bases not matched to a gene. Variable domain in full (rest from reference TRBV9 and TRBJ1-3): DSGVTQTPKHLITATGQRVTLRCSPRSGDLSVYWYQQSLDQGLQFLIQYYNGEERAKGNILERFSAQQFPDLHSELNLSSLELGDSALYFCASSVDRQGSTGNTIYFGEGSWLTVV.

This CDR3 reads CASSSIGPAGAYYEQYF. DNA for the CDR3: TGTGCCAGCAGCTCAATAGGGCCCGCGGGGGCTTACTACGAGCAGTACTTC. V and J are TRBV11-2 and TRBJ2-7; D may be TRBD2 (7 bases). Between the trimmed V and J ends, which lost 4 bases and 3 bases, there was a span of 22 bases. CDR1 SGHAT and CDR2 FQNNGV come from the germline V gene. This CDR3 comprises 17 residues.

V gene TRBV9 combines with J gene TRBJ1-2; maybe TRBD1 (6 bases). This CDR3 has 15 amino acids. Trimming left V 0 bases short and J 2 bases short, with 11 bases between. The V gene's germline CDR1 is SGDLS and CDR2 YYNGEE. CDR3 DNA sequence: TGTGCCAGCAGCGTAGAGGCAGGGGTCAACTATGGCTACACCTTC. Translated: CASSVEAGVNYGYTF.

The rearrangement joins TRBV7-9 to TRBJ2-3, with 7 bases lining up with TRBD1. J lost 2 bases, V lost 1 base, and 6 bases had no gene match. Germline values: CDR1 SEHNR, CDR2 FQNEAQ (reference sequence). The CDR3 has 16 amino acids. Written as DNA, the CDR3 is TGTGCCAGCAGCTTAGTCCGGGACAGATTCACAGATACGCAGTATTTT. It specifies CASSLVRDRFTDTQYF.